This T cell receptor (beta chain) appears in the sequencing data of a study of CD8+ T cells in alopecia areata. Overall study context: Treatment ran 6 to 18 months, with 6 months of follow-up afterward.

Extracted from the samples, RNA was reverse transcribed into cDNA to serve as the sequencing template. TCRdb's table, derived via immunoSEQ multiplex PCR, lists solely in-frame clones and lacks some. Counted here are around 250,000 clones, about 68% occurring once; the ten biggest clones make up more than 0.95%. Whole-study findings and limits: Lesional scalp displayed greater clonality than normal scalp, most notably in alopecia totalis/universalis. TCRs were shared less clearly across patients than in mice, possibly for HLA-related reasons.

Lesional scalp punch biopsies and peripheral blood were collected from alopecia areata patients. To note about this clone: What it binds is not known.

Germline lookup yields CDR1 SNHLY and CDR2 FYNNEI. The germline V and J ends were trimmed by 2 bases and 11 bases, with 7 bases remaining between them. CDR3 size: 11 residues. The V gene is TRBV2, the J gene TRBJ1-5, with unresolved D. The sample here was CD4+ T cells sorted from blood, taken at week 0. The clonotype originates from a human donor with alopecia areata. The CDR3 bases are TGTGCCAGCAGTGAAAATCGAGCCCAGCATTTT. This encodes CASSENRAQHF.